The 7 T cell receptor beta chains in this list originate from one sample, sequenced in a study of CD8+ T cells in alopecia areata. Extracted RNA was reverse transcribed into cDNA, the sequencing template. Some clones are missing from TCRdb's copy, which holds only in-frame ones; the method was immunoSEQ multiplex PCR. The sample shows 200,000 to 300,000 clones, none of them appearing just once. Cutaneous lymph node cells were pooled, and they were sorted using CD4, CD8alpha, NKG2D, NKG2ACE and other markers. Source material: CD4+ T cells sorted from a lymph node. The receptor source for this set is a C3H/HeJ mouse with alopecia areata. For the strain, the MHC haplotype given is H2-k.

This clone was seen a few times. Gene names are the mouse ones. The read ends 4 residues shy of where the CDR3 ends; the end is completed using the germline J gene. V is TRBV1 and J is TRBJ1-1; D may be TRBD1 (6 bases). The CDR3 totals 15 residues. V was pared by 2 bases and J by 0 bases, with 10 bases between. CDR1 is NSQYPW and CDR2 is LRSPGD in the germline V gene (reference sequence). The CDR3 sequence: CTCSAPGQPNTEVFF. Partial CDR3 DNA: TGCACCTGCAGTGCACCGGGACAACCAAACACA.

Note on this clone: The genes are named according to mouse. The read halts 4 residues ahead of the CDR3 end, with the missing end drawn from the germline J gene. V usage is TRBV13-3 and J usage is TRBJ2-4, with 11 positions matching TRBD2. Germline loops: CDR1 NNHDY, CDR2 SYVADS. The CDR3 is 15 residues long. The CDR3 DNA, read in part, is TGTGCCAGCAGCCTCCGGGACTGGGGGTCGAAC. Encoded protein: CASSLRDWGSN. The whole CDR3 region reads CASSLRDWGSNTLYF.

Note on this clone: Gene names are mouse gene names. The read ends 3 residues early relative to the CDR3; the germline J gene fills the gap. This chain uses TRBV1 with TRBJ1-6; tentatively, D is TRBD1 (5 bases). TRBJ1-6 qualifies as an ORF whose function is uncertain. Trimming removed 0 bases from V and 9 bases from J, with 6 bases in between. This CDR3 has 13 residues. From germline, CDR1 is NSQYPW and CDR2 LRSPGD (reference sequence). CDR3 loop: CTCSAERGSPLYF. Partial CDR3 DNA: TGCACCTGCAGTGCAGAAAGGGGTTCGCCC.

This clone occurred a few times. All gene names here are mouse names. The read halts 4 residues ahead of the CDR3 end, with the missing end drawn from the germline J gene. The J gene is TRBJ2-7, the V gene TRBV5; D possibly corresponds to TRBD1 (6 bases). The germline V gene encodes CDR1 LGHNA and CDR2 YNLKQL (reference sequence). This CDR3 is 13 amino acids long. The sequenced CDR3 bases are TGTGCCAGCAGCCAAGAGGGACAAAAT. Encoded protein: CASSQEGQN. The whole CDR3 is CASSQEGQNEQYF.

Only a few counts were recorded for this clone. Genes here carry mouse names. CDR3 region: CASSRTGSDTQYF. The CDR3 DNA, read in part, is TGTGCCAGCAGCCGGACTGGGAGCGAC. The chain carries TRBV5 and TRBJ2-5, with 8 bases that match TRBD2. Coverage ceases 4 residues before the CDR3 finishes, and the germline J gene fills in the end. Germline CDR1 is LGHNA and CDR2 is YNLKQL (reference sequence). This CDR3 spans 13 amino acids.

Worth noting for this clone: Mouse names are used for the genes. Incomplete CDR3 DNA: TGTGCCAGCAGTCTCCACAGGGTAAACACA. Residues: CASSLHRVNT. The complete CDR3 protein is CASSLHRVNTEVFF. This chain connects TRBV19 to TRBJ1-1, with D possibly TRBD1 on 6 matching bases. The CDR3 end falls 4 residues outside the read, so it is completed with the germline J gene. CDR3 length: 14 amino acids. Germline lookup yields CDR1 FNHDT and CDR2 SITEND (reference sequence). The V gene lost 4 bases and the J gene lost 1 base, with 11 bases spanning the gap. The full variable domain, completed using reference TRBV19 and TRBJ1-1, is GGIITQTPKFLIGQEGQKLTLKCQQNFNHDTMYWYRQDSGKGLRLIYYSITENDLQKGDLSEGYDASREKKSSFSLTVTSAQKNEMAVFLCASSLHRVNTEVFFGKGTRLTVV.

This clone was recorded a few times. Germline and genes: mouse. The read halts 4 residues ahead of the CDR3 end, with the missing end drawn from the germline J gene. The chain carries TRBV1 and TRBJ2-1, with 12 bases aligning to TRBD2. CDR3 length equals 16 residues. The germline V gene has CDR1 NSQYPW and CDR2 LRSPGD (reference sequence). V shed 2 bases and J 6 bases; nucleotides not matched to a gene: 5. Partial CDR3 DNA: TGCACCTGCAGTGCAACGACTGGGGGGGCGTTTGCT. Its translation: CTCSATTGGAFA. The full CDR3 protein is CTCSATTGGAFAEQFF.